The sequence of this T cell receptor (beta chain) was determined in a study of T cell responses to AZD1222 COVID-19 vaccine. Produced via immunoSEQ multiplex PCR; TCRdb's table is partial and in-frame only. Here the sample spans around 130,000 clones, about 86% being singletons. This receptor was identified in an adult in good health. The specimen was peripheral blood, collected on day 0 of AZD1222 vaccination.

CDR3 DNA sequence: TGTGCTAGTGGTTTGTATGCGGCGGGTCCAACTGAAGCTTTCTTT. This translates into CASGLYAAGPTEAFF. The rearrangement links TRBV12-5 to TRBJ1-1; D not resolved. The V and J ends lost 2 bases and 5 bases respectively, with 15 bases between them. This CDR3 is 15 amino acids long. CDR1 LGHNT and CDR2 FRNRAP come from the germline V gene.